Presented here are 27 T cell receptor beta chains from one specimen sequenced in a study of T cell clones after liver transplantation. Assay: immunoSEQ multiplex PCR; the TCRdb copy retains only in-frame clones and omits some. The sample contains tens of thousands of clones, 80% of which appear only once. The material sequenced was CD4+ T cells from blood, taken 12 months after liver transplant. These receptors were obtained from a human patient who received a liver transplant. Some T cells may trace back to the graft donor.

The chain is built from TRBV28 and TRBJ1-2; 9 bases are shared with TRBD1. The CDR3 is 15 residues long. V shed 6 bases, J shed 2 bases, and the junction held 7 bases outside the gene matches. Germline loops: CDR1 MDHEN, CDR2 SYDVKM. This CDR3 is CASRNTGGLNYGYTF. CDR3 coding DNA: TGTGCCAGCAGAAACACAGGGGGCCTAAACTATGGCTACACCTTC.

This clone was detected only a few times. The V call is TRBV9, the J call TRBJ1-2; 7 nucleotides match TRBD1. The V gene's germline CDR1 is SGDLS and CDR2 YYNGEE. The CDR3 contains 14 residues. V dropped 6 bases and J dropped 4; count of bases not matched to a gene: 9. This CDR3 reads CASTSGGRSYGYTF. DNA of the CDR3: TGTGCCAGCACCTCAGGGGGGAGGAGCTATGGCTACACCTTC. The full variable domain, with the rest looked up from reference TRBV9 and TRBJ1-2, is DSGVTQTPKHLITATGQRVTLRCSPRSGDLSVYWYQQSLDQGLQFLIQYYNGEERAKGNILERFSAQQFPDLHSELNLSSLELGDSALYFCASTSGGRSYGYTFGSGTRLTVV.

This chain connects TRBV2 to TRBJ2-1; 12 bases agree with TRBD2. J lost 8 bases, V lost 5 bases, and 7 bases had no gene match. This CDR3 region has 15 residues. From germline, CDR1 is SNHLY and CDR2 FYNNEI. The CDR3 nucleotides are TGTGCCAGCAGTCGACTAGCGGGAGACGTGGATGAGCAGTTCTTC. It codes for CASSRLAGDVDEQFF.

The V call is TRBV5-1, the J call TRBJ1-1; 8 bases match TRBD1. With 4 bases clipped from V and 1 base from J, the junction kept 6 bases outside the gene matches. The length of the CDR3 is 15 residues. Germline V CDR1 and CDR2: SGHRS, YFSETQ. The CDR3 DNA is TGCGCCAGCAGCCCATTAGGACAGGGGAACACTGAAGCTTTCTTT. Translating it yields CASSPLGQGNTEAFF.

The CDR3, as DNA: TGTGCCAGCCGGGACCTAAATAGGGGTAAGGAGCAGTACTTC. Translating it yields CASRDLNRGKEQYF. This chain links TRBV27 with TRBJ2-7; tentatively, D is TRBD1 or TRBD2 (5 bases each). The CDR3 consists of 14 residues. Trimming took off 8 bases at V and 7 bases at J, with 21 bases between the two ends. Germline CDR1 MNHEY, CDR2 SMNVEV (reference sequence).

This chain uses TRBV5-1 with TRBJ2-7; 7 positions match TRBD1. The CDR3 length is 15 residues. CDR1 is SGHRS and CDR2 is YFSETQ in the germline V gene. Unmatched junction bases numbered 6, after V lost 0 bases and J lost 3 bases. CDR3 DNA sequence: TGCGCCAGCAGCTTGGGTGCACAGGGGATCTACGAGCAGTACTTC. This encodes CASSLGAQGIYEQYF.

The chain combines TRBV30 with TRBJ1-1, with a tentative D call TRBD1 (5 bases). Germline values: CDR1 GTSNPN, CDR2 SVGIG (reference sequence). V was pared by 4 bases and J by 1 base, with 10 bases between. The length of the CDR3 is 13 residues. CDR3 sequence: CAWTVGENTEAFF. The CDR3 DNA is TGTGCCTGGACCGTAGGGGAGAACACTGAAGCTTTCTTT.

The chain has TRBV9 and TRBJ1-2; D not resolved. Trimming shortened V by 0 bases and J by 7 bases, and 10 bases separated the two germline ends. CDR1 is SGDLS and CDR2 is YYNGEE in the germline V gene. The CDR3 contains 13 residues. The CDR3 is CASSVDGGSGYTF. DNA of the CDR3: TGTGCCAGCAGCGTAGATGGAGGGAGTGGCTACACCTTC.

CDR3 nucleotide sequence: TGTGCCAGCAGTTACAACGGGCAACCCGGGGAGCTGTTTTTT. Translating gives CASSYNGQPGELFF. V gene TRBV6-6 combines with J gene TRBJ2-2; unclear D gene. Trimming removed 2 bases from V and 6 bases from J, with 10 bases in between. The germline V gene has CDR1 MNHNY and CDR2 SVGAGI (reference sequence). The CDR3 has 14 amino acids.

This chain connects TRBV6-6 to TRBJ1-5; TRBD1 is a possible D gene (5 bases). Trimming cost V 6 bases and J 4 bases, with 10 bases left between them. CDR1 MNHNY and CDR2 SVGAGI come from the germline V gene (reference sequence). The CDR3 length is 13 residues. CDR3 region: CASSRDGNQPQHF. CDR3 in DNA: TGTGCCAGCAGCCGGGACGGTAATCAGCCCCAGCATTTT.

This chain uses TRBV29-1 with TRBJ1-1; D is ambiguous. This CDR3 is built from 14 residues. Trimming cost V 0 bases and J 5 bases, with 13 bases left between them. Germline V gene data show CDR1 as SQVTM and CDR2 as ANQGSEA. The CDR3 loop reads CSVEDSPGWTEAFF. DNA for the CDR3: TGCAGCGTTGAAGATAGCCCAGGCTGGACTGAAGCTTTCTTT.

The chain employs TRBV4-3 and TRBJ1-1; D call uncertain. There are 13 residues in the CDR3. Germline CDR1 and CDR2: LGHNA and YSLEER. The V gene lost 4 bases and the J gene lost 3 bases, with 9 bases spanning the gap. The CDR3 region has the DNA TGCGCCAGCAGCCCACGACCGGACACTGAAGCTTTCTTT. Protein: CASSPRPDTEAFF.

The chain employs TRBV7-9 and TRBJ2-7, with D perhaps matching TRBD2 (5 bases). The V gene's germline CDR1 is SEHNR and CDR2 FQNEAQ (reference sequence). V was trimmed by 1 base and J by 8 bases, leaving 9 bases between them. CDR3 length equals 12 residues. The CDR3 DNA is TGTGCCAGCAGCTTAGAGGTCGGGAAGCAGTACTTC. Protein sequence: CASSLEVGKQYF.

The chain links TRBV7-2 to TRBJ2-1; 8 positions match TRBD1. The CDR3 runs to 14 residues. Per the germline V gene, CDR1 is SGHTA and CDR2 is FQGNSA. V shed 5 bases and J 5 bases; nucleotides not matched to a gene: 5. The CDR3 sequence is CASSLRTGHNEQFF. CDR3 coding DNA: TGTGCCAGCAGCCTAAGGACAGGGCACAATGAGCAGTTCTTC. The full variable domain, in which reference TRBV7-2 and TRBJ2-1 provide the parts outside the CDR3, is GAGVSQSPSNKVTEKGKDVELRCDPISGHTALYWYRQSLGQGLEFLIYFQGNSAPDKSGLPSDRFSAERTGGSVSTLTIQRTQQEDSAVYLCASSLRTGHNEQFFGPGTRLTVL.

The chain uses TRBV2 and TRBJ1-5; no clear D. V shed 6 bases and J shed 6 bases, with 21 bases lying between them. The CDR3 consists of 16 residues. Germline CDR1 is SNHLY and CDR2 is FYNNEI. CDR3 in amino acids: CASRDTGPLSGQPQHF. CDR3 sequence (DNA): TGTGCCAGCAGGGATACCGGACCTCTGAGTGGTCAGCCCCAGCATTTT. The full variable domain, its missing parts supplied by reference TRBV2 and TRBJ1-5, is EPEVTQTPSHQVTQMGQEVILRCVPISNHLYFYWYRQILGQKVEFLVSFYNNEISEKSEIFDDQFSVERPDGSNFTLKIRSTKLEDSAMYFCASRDTGPLSGQPQHFGDGTRLSIL.

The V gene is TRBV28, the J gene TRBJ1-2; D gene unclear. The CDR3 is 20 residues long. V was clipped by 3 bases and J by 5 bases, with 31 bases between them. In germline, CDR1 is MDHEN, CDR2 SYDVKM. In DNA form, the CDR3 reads TGTGCCAGCAGTTTCGCGGCAGGCCAACCCAACCCGACTTGGAAGTATGGCTACACCTTC. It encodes CASSFAAGQPNPTWKYGYTF.

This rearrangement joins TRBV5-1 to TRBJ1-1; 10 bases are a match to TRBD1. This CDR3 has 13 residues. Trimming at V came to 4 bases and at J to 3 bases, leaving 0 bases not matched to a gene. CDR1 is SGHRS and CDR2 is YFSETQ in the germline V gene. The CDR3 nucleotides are TGCGCCAGCAGCGGGACAGGGGACACTGAAGCTTTCTTT. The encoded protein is CASSGTGDTEAFF.

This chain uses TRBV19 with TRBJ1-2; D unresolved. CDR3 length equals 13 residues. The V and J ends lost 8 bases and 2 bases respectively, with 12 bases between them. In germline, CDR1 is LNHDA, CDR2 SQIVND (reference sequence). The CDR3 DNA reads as TGTGCCAGTTATTCCAGAAGCAACTATGGCTACACCTTC. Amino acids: CASYSRSNYGYTF.

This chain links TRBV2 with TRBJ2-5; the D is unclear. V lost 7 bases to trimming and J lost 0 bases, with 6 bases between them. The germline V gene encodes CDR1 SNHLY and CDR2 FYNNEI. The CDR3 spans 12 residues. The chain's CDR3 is CASNEYQETQYF. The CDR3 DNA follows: TGTGCCAGCAATGAGTACCAAGAGACCCAGTACTTC.

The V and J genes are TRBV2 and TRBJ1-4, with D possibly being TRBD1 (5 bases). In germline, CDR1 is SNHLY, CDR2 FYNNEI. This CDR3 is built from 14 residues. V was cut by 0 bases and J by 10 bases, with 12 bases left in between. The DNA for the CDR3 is TGTGCCAGCAGTGAAGCAGGGGTAGTTGTAAAACTGTTTTTT. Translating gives CASSEAGVVVKLFF.

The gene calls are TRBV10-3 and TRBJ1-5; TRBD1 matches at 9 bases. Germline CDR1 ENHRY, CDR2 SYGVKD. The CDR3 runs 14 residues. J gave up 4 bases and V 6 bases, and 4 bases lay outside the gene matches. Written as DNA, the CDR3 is TGTGCCATCAGATCACAGGGGGCGAATCAGCCCCAGCATTTT. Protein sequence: CAIRSQGANQPQHF.

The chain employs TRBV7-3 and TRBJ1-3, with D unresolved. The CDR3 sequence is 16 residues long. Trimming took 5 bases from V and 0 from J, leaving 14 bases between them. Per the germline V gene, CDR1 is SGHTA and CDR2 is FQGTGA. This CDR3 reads CASSPSPSRSGNTIYF. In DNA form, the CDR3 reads TGTGCCAGCAGCCCATCTCCTAGTCGCTCTGGAAACACCATATATTTT.

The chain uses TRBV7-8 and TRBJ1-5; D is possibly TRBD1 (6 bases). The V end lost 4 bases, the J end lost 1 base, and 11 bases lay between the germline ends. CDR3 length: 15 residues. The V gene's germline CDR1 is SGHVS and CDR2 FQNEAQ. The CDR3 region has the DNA TGTGCCAGCAGCTCCCAGGGGCTAAGCAATCAGCCCCAGCATTTT. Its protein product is CASSSQGLSNQPQHF.

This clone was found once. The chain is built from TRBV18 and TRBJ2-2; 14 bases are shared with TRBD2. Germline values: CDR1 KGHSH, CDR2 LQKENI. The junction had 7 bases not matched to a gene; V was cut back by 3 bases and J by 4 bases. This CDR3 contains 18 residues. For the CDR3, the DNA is TGTGCCAGCTCACCGGGGACTAGCGGGAGAGGGCGCACCGGGGAGCTGTTTTTT. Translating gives CASSPGTSGRGRTGELFF. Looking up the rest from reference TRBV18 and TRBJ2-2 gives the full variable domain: NAGVMQNPRHLVRRRGQEARLRCSPMKGHSHVYWYRQLPEEGLKFMVYLQKENIIDESGMPKERFSAEFPKEGPSILRIQQVVRGDSAAYFCASSPGTSGRGRTGELFFGEGSRLTVL.

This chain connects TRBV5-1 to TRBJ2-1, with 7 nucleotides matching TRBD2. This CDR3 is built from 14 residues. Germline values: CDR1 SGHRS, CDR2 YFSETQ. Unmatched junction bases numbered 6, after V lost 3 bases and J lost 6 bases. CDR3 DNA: TGCGCCAGCAGCTCCGGGACTAACGGCAATGAGCAGTTCTTC. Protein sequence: CASSSGTNGNEQFF.

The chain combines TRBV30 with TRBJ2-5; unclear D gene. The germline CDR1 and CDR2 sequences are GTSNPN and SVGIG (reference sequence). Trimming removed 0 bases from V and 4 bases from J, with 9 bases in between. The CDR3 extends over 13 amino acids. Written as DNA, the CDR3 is TGTGCCTGGAGTGTCTCCCGACGAGAGACCCAGTACTTC. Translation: CAWSVSRRETQYF. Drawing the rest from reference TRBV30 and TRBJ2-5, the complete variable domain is SQTIHQWPATLVQPVGSPLSLECTVEGTSNPNLYWYRQAAGRGLQLLFYSVGIGQISSEVPQNLSASRPQDRQFILSSKKLLLSDSGFYLCAWSVSRRETQYFGPGTRLLVL.

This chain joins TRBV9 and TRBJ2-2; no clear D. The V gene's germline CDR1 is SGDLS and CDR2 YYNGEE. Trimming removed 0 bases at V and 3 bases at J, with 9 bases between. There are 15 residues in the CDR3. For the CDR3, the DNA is TGTGCCAGCAGCGTAGATGGCAGATACACCGGGGAGCTGTTTTTT. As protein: CASSVDGRYTGELFF.